The 28 T cell receptor beta chains listed next were all sequenced from one sample in a study of human T cells and chemical hapten exposure. Blood, whole and unfractionated, served as the source for total RNA extraction. TCRdb processed the 5' RACE reads anew with MiXCR; each CDR3 protein has one entry. The sample consists of about 120,000 distinct CDR3 sequences, around 20% of them appearing once. The source is a human donor in good health.

This sequence joins TRBV28 and TRBJ2-1; unclear D gene. V was cut by 2 bases and J by 4 bases, with 18 bases left in between. The CDR3 is 17 amino acids. Germline V gene data show CDR1 as MDHEN and CDR2 as SYDVKM. For the CDR3, the DNA is TGTGCCAGCAGTTTAGTGGCACGGCATCTGGGTTACAATGAGCAGTTCTTC. It codes for CASSLVARHLGYNEQFF.

This chain joins TRBV5-1 and TRBJ1-1; tentative D call: TRBD1 (6 bases). The V gene's germline CDR1 is SGHRS and CDR2 YFSETQ. V shed 4 bases and J shed 7 bases, with 17 bases lying between them. The CDR3 runs to 14 residues. CDR3 bases: TGCGCCAGCAGCCTGTCCTTAACAGGGAATGAAGCTTTCTTT. This translates into CASSLSLTGNEAFF. The complete variable domain, with remaining parts taken from reference TRBV5-1 and TRBJ1-1, reads KAGVTQTPRYLIKTRGQQVTLSCSPISGHRSVSWYQQTPGQGLQFLFEYFSETQRNKGNFPGRFSGRQFSNSRSEMNVSTLELGDSALYLCASSLSLTGNEAFFGQGTRLTVV.

This clonotype was picked up one time. V usage is TRBV28 and J usage is TRBJ1-2; D ambiguous. The germline CDR1 and CDR2 sequences are MDHEN and SYDVKM. The V end was cut by 5 bases, the J end by 1 base, with 8 bases between. There are 13 residues in the CDR3. DNA of the CDR3: TGTGCCAGCAGTCCCAATCGTAACTATGGCTACACCTTC. Amino acids: CASSPNRNYGYTF.

Relative to its sample, this clonotype is medium-sized. The chain joins TRBV3-1 to TRBJ1-5, with D unresolved. This CDR3 comprises 13 residues. Trimming cost V 1 base and J 5 bases, with 6 bases left between them. From germline, CDR1 is LGHDT and CDR2 YNNKEL (reference sequence). CDR3 coding DNA: TGTGCCAGCAGCCAAGGCTGGGATCAGCCCCAGCATTTT. Translation: CASSQGWDQPQHF.

The rearrangement uses TRBV7-9 and TRBJ1-1, with 7 bases identical to TRBD1. J gave up 6 bases and V 7 bases, and 11 bases lay outside the gene matches. The CDR3 length is 14 residues. The germline CDR1 and CDR2 sequences are SEHNR and FQNEAQ (reference sequence). The CDR3 DNA reads as TGTGCCAGCACCCCCGACAGGGCTGTCCCTGAAGCTTTCTTT. Amino acid sequence: CASTPDRAVPEAFF.

Only a few counts were recorded for this clonotype. The chain couples TRBV7-8 to TRBJ1-4; 7 bases match TRBD1. Germline V gene data show CDR1 as SGHVS and CDR2 as FQNEAQ. The CDR3 extends over 15 amino acids. Unmatched junction bases numbered 6, after V lost 4 bases and J lost 4 bases. CDR3 DNA: TGTGCCAGCAGCTCTACGGGACAGATTAATGAAAAACTGTTTTTT. Residues: CASSSTGQINEKLFF. Full variable domain (missing parts from reference TRBV7-8 and TRBJ1-4): GAGVSQSPRYKVAKRGQDVALRCDPISGHVSLFWYQQALGQGPEFLTYFQNEAQLDKSGLPSDRFFAERPEGSVSTLKIQRTQQEDSAVYLCASSSTGQINEKLFFGSGTQLSVL.

The chain carries TRBV28 and TRBJ2-3; possible D gene TRBD1, 6 bases. Germline assignment: CDR1 MDHEN and CDR2 SYDVKM. The CDR3 runs 12 residues. Trimming shortened V by 2 bases and J by 9 bases, and 9 bases separated the two germline ends. The CDR3 DNA reads as TGTGCCAGCAGTTTAGTACAGGGCACGCAGTATTTT. Translation gives CASSLVQGTQYF.

The chain employs TRBV2 and TRBJ2-3, with TRBD2 matching over 9 bases. This CDR3 has 17 residues. Germline trimming cut 4 bases from V and 3 bases from J; bases unmatched to any gene: 11. The V gene's germline CDR1 is SNHLY and CDR2 FYNNEI. The CDR3 DNA reads as TGTGCCAGCAGTGGAGGTAGCGGGAGATTGGGGACAGATACGCAGTATTTT. Translation gives CASSGGSGRLGTDTQYF.

This clonotype was observed a few times. The chain is built from TRBV7-3 and TRBJ2-4; TRBD2 agrees at 8 bases. The V gene end was trimmed by 1 base and the J gene end by 6 bases; junction bases not matched to a gene: 11. CDR1 and CDR2 (germline): SGHTA, FQGTGA. This CDR3 has 17 amino acids. CDR3 sequence reads: CASSLNPPGAGGNIQYF. As DNA, the CDR3 is TGTGCCAGCAGCTTAAACCCGCCGGGGGCGGGGGGAAACATTCAGTACTTC.

This clonotype turned up a few times. The chain has TRBV20-1 and TRBJ1-1; possible D gene TRBD1, 6 bases. Deletions cut 1 base from V and 1 base from J, with 7 bases between. The CDR3 covers 13 residues. The germline V gene has CDR1 DFQATT and CDR2 SNEGSKA (reference sequence). The CDR3 DNA sequence: TGCAGTGCTAGAGCGGGGGCGAACACTGAAGCTTTCTTT. Translating gives CSARAGANTEAFF.

The J gene is TRBJ1-2, the V gene TRBV12-3 or TRBV12-4; 8 bases map to TRBD1. The J segment lost 0 bases and the V segment lost 6 bases, leaving 12 bases of the junction unmatched. The CDR3 spans 17 residues. DNA for the CDR3: TGTGCCAGCAGGCCATATCAGGGGGCCAAAACTAACTATGGCTACACCTTC. Translated: CASRPYQGAKTNYGYTF.

The chain carries TRBV29-1 and TRBJ1-1, with 8 bases matching TRBD1. The CDR3 covers 12 residues. V dropped 6 bases and J dropped 7; count of bases not matched to a gene: 7. Germline V gives CDR1 SQVTM, CDR2 ANQGSEA. CDR3 loop: CSVHGQGNEAFF. CDR3 in DNA: TGCAGCGTCCATGGACAGGGAAATGAAGCTTTCTTT. Supplemented by reference TRBV29-1 and TRBJ1-1, the full variable domain reads SAVISQKPSRDICQRGTSLTIQCQVDSQVTMMFWYRQQPGQSLTLIATANQGSEATYESGFVIDKFPISRPNLTFSTLTVSNMSPEDSSIYLCSVHGQGNEAFFGQGTRLTVV.

The chain is built from TRBV6-5 and TRBJ2-3, with a possible D match to TRBD1 (5 bases). Trimming removed 5 bases at V and 0 bases at J, with 18 bases between. The CDR3 is 17 residues long. Germline V gene lookup returns CDR1 MNHEY and CDR2 SVGAGI. The CDR3 DNA reads TGTGCCAGCAGTGACAACCCTACAGGACCCAGCACAGATACGCAGTATTTT. It translates to CASSDNPTGPSTDTQYF.

The chain is built from TRBV14 and TRBJ2-5; 7 bases are a match to TRBD2. This CDR3 is built from 17 residues. Trimming removed 2 bases from V and 0 bases from J; junction bases left unmatched: 9. Germline loops: CDR1 SGHDN, CDR2 FVKESK. This chain's CDR3 is CASSQKHLADYQETQYF. In DNA form, the CDR3 reads TGTGCCAGCAGCCAAAAACACCTAGCGGATTACCAAGAGACCCAGTACTTC.

This clonotype showed up just a few times. The chain joins TRBV2 to TRBJ2-4; D uncertain. Trimming took 6 bases from V and 1 from J, leaving 7 bases between them. The CDR3 loop spans 13 amino acids. Germline assignment: CDR1 SNHLY and CDR2 FYNNEI. The CDR3 sequence is CASRGLAKNIQYF. The CDR3 DNA reads TGTGCCAGCAGGGGCCTTGCCAAAAACATTCAGTACTTC.

This rearrangement joins TRBV6-6 to TRBJ1-1; D possibly corresponds to TRBD1 (5 bases). CDR1 and CDR2 from the germline V gene are MNHNY and SVGAGI (reference sequence). The V and J ends lost 6 bases and 5 bases respectively, with 10 bases between them. The CDR3 loop spans 12 amino acids. The CDR3 DNA reads as TGTGCCAGCAGCCCAGGGAGTACTGAAGCTTTCTTT. It yields the protein CASSPGSTEAFF.

The chain employs TRBV20-1 and TRBJ2-7; D is uncertain. This CDR3 is 11 amino acids long. Germline CDR1 DFQATT, CDR2 SNEGSKA (reference sequence). V shed 5 bases and J shed 7 bases, with 12 bases lying between them. In nucleotides, the CDR3 is TGCAGTGCTGCCCCTGTGGGGGAGCAGTACTTC. Translated, it gives CSAAPVGEQYF.

This rearrangement joins TRBV28 to TRBJ1-6; weak D call: TRBD1 (5 bases). Germline CDR1 reads MDHEN; CDR2 reads SYDVKM. V lost 8 bases and J lost 5, with 7 bases in between. The CDR3 runs to 12 residues. The CDR3 coding sequence is TGTGCCAGCGCGGGGGATAATTCACCCCTCCACTTT. This encodes CASAGDNSPLHF.

The chain recombines TRBV2 with TRBJ2-1; no reliable D call. The V gene lost 8 bases and the J gene lost 13 bases, with 12 bases spanning the gap. Germline V gene sequence: CDR1 SNHLY, CDR2 FYNNEI. CDR3 length: 10 residues. The CDR3 loop reads CASSDGPQFF. CDR3 nucleotides: TGTGCCAGCTCGGATGGTCCCCAGTTCTTC.

The chain has TRBV28 and TRBJ1-2, with 8 bases identical to TRBD1. The V segment lost 5 bases and the J segment 7 bases; nucleotides outside the gene matches: 9. CDR3 length: 14 residues. CDR1 and CDR2 from the germline V gene are MDHEN and SYDVKM. The CDR3 coding sequence is TGTGCCAGCAGTCCATGGACAGGGTCTGGTGGCTACACCTTC. Amino acid sequence: CASSPWTGSGGYTF.

This clonotype was detected ten times or more. J is TRBJ2-1 and V is TRBV29-1, with 7 bases matching TRBD2. Germline assignment: CDR1 SQVTM and CDR2 ANQGSEA. Trimming cost V 4 bases and J 15 bases; bases outside gene matches: 12. The length of the CDR3 is 12 residues. CDR3 protein: CSVGRGEGVRFF. In nucleotides, the CDR3 is TGCAGCGTTGGGAGAGGGGAGGGCGTGCGGTTCTTC.

The chain has TRBV11-2 and TRBJ2-4; 8 nucleotides align to TRBD2. Germline V gene data show CDR1 as SGHAT and CDR2 as FQNNGV. This CDR3 region has 16 residues. V shed 1 base, J shed 8 bases, and the junction held 10 bases outside the gene matches. The CDR3: CASSLVAGSNGDIQYF. DNA for the CDR3: TGTGCCAGCAGCTTAGTAGCGGGAAGCAATGGGGACATTCAGTACTTC.

The sample holds a few counts of this clonotype. The gene calls are TRBV27 and TRBJ2-1; the D is unclear. Germline CDR1 reads MNHEY; CDR2 reads SMNVEV (reference sequence). V gave up 2 bases and J gave up 10 bases, with 18 bases separating them. The CDR3 runs to 15 residues. The CDR3 here is CASSLNPPQDREQFF. CDR3 DNA sequence: TGTGCCAGCAGTTTAAACCCCCCCCAGGACCGGGAGCAGTTCTTC.

In regard to this clonotype: Given the absence of the conserved phenylalanine or tryptophan at the CDR3 end, a read error is likely. The J gene is TRBJ2-1, the V gene TRBV7-8, with 8 bases matching TRBD1. CDR3 length: 16 residues. CDR1 and CDR2 (germline): SGHVS, FQNEAQ. Trimming took 1 base from V and 5 from J; bases not matched to a gene: 7. The CDR3 DNA reads TGTGCCAGCAGCTTAGTCCCAGGGGGCCAGAACAATGAGCAGTTCTCC. Amino acids: CASSLVPGGQNNEQFS.

The V call is TRBV4-2, the J call TRBJ2-7; 10 positions match TRBD1. Looked up from germline, CDR1 is LGHNA and CDR2 is YNFKEQ. Unmatched junction bases numbered 3, after V lost 0 bases and J lost 4 bases. CDR3 size: 15 residues. The CDR3 DNA reads TGTGCCAGCAGCCAAGAGGGACAGGGGATATACGAGCAGTACTTC. Its protein is CASSQEGQGIYEQYF.

The rearrangement joins TRBV6-2 or TRBV6-3 to TRBJ2-5; 8 bases are a match to TRBD2. Germline V gives CDR1 MNHEY, CDR2 SVGEGT. After removal of 5 bases from V and 0 bases from J, the junction contained 5 bases not matched to a gene. The CDR3 spans 15 residues. Here the CDR3 reads CASSRLALNQETQYF. CDR3 coding DNA: TGTGCCAGCAGTCGACTAGCGCTTAACCAAGAGACCCAGTACTTC.

The chain joins TRBV7-3 to TRBJ2-3; D call uncertain. The germline V gene encodes CDR1 SGHTA and CDR2 FQGTGA. This CDR3 has 14 residues. Trimming took off 5 bases at V and 1 base at J, with 10 bases between the two ends. CDR3 sequence reads: CASSPYVGTDTQYF. The CDR3 DNA reads as TGTGCCAGCAGCCCGTATGTCGGCACAGATACGCAGTATTTT.

This clonotype appeared a few times. The chain recombines TRBV7-9 with TRBJ2-1; unclear D gene. This CDR3 region has 16 residues. The ends were cut back, 2 bases at V and 5 bases at J, with 16 bases in the middle. Germline V lookup: CDR1 SEHNR, CDR2 FQNEAQ (reference sequence). CDR3 in amino acids: CASSLILGGNDNEQFF. CDR3 nucleotide sequence: TGTGCCAGCAGCTTAATCTTGGGCGGAAACGACAATGAGCAGTTCTTC.